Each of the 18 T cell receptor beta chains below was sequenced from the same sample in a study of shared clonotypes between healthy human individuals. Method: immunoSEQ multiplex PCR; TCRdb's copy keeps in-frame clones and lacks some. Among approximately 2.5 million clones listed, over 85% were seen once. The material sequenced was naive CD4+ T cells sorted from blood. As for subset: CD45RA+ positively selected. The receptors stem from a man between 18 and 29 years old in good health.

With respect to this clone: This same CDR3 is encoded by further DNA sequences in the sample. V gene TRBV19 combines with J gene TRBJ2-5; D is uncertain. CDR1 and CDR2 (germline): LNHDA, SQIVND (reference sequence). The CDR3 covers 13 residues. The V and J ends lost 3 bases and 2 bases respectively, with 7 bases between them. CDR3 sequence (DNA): TGTGCCAGTAGTATTTCTCGGCAAGAGACCCAGTACTTC. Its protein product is CASSISRQETQYF.

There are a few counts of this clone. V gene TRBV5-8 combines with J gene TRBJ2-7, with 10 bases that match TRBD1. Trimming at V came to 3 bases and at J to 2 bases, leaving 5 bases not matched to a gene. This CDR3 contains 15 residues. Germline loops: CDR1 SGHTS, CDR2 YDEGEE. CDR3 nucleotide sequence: TGTGCCAGCAGCTGGGGCGGACAGGGGGCCTACGAGCAGTACTTC. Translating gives CASSWGGQGAYEQYF.

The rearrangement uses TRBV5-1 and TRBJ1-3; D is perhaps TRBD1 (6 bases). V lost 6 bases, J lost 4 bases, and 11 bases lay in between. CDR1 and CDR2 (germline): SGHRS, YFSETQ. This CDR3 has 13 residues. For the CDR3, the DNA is TGCGCCAGCACCGATGGGGGCGGAAACACCATATATTTT. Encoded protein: CASTDGGGNTIYF.

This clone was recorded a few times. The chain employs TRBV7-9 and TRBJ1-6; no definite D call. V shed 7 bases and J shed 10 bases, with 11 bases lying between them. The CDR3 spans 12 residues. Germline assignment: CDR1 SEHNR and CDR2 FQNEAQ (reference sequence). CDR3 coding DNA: TGTGCCAGCACCCTAGAGCTCTCACCCCTCCACTTT. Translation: CASTLELSPLHF.

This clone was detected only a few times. The CDR3 DNA is TGTGCCAGCAGCCCTTATGGCCTATCCGAAGCTTTCTTT. This gives the protein CASSPYGLSEAFF. The genes are TRBV9 and TRBJ1-1; no definite D call. Germline V lookup: CDR1 SGDLS, CDR2 YYNGEE. The CDR3 runs 13 residues. V dropped 4 bases and J dropped 8 bases, with 15 bases sitting between them.

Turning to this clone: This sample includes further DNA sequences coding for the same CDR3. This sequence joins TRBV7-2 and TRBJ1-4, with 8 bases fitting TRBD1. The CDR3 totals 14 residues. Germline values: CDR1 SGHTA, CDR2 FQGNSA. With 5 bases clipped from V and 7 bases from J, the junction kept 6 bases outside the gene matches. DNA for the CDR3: TGTGCCAGCAGCCCCACAGGGGGTGGTGAAAAACTGTTTTTT. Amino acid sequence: CASSPTGGGEKLFF.

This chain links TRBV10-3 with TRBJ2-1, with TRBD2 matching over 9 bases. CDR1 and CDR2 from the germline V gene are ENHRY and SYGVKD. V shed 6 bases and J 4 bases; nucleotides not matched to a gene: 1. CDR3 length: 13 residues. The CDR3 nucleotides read TGTGCCATCAGCCTAGCGGGGTACAATGAGCAGTTCTTC. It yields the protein CAISLAGYNEQFF.

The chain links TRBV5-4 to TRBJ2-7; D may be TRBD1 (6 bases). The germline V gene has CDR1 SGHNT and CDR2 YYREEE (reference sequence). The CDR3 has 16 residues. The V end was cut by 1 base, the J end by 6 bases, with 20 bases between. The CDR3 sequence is CASSLWGRGPLGEQYF. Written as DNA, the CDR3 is TGTGCCAGCAGCTTGTGGGGCAGGGGTCCGCTCGGCGAGCAGTACTTC.

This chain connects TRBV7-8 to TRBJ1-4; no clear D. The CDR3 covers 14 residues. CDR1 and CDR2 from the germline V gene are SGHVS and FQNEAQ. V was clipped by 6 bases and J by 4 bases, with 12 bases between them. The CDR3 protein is CASSQRVINEKLFF. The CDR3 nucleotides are TGTGCCAGCAGTCAGAGAGTAATTAATGAAAAACTGTTTTTT.

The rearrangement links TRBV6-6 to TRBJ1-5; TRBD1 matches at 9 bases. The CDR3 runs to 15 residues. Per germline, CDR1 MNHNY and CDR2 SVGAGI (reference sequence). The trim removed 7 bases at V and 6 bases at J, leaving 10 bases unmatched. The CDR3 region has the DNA TGTGCCAGCACCCCGGGACAGGGAGCCTCTCAGCCCCAGCATTTT. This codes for CASTPGQGASQPQHF.

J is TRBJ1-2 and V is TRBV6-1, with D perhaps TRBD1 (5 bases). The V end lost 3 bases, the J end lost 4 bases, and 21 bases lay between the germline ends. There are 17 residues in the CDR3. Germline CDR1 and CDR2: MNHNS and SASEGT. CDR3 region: CASSDTGTGRRSYGYTF. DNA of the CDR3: TGTGCCAGCAGTGACACGGGGACCGGCCGGCGCAGCTATGGCTACACCTTC.

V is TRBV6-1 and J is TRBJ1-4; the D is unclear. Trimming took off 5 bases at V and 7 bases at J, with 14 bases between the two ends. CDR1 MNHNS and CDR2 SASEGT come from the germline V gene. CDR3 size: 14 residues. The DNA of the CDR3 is TGTGCCAGCAGTCTACCAGCCTTACCTGAAAAACTGTTTTTT. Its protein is CASSLPALPEKLFF.

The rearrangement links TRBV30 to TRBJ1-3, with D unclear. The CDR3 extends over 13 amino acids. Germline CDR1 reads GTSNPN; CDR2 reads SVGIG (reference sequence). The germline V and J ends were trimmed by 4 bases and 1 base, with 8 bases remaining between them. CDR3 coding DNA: TGTGCCTGGAAGATAGGTTCTGGAAACACCATATATTTT. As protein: CAWKIGSGNTIYF.

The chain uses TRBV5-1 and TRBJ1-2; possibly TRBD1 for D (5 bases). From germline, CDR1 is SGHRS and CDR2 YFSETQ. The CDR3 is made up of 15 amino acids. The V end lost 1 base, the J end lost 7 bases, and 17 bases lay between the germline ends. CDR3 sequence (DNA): TGCGCCAGCAGCTTGCCGGTCGGGGATGGGGGTGGCTACACCTTC. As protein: CASSLPVGDGGGYTF.

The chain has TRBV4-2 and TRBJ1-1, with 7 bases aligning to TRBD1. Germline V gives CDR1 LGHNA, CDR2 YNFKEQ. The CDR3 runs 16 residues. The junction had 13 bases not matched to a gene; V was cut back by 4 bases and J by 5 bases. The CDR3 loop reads CASSRSGTVEGTEAFF. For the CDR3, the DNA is TGTGCCAGCAGCCGGTCCGGGACAGTCGAGGGAACTGAAGCTTTCTTT.

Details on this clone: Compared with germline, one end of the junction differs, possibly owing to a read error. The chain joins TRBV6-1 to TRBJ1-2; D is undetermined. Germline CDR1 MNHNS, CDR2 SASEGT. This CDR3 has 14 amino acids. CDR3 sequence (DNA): TGTGCCAGCGGTGAAGCCTTCTCATGGCAAGGCTACACCTTC. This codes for CASGEAFSWQGYTF.

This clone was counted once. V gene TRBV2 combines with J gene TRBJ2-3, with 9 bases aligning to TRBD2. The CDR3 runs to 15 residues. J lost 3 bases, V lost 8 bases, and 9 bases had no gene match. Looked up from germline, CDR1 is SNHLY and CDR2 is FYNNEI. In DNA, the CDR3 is TGTGCCAGCTCCGAAGGGAGCGGGAGGACAGATACGCAGTATTTT. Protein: CASSEGSGRTDTQYF.

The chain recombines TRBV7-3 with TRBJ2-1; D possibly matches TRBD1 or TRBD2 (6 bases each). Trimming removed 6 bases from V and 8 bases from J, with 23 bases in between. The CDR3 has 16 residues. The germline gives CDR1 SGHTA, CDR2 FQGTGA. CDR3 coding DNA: TGTGCCAGCAGACCAAAAGGGGGGCGCACTACAGATGAGCAGTTCTTC. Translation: CASRPKGGRTTDEQFF.